Listed below are T cell receptor beta chains from one sample, sequenced in a study of T cells after yellow fever vaccination. TCRdb reprocessed the 5' RACE reads via MiXCR and lists one record per CDR3 protein. Of under 350,000 distinct CDR3 sequences listed, over 3.5% were seen once; the top ten hold around 23%. This specimen was PBMCs, taken 5 days after the yellow fever booster vaccination. The source is a man aged 18 to 29 who received the YFV17D yellow fever vaccine. The CDR3 runs from the conserved cysteine through the conserved F or W. D genes are given only for firm matches. Part of the rows lack a size; the others show once, few, many or a class for expanded clones.

V gene	J gene	clone size	D gene	CDR3 protein	CDR3 DNA
TRBV10-3	TRBJ2-1	few	-	CAISEPGGALGRFF	TGTGCCATCAGTGAGCCGGGCGGGGCTCTGGGGCGGTTCTTC
TRBV7-2	TRBJ2-1	few	TRBD2	CASSLGLAGTSYNEQFF	TGTGCCAGCAGCTTGGGACTAGCGGGGACCTCCTACAATGAGCAGTTCTTC
TRBV5-1	TRBJ1-1	few	-	CATSSDWGRNTEAFF	TGCGCCACTTCCTCGGATTGGGGGAGGAACACTGAAGCTTTCTTT
TRBV24-1	TRBJ2-1	few	-	CATSDRSAGSSYNEQFF	TGTGCCACCAGTGACCGGTCGGCAGGGAGCTCCTACAATGAGCAGTTCTTC
TRBV27	TRBJ1-5	many	-	CASSLSILQPQHF	TGTGCCAGCAGTTTATCGATCCTTCAGCCCCAGCATTTT
TRBV20-1	TRBJ1-5	-	-	CSASQVGQPQHF	TGCAGTGCTAGTCAGGTTGGTCAGCCCCAGCATTTT
TRBV7-6	TRBJ2-2	few	-	CASSPGEGTGELFF	TGTGCCAGCAGCCCCGGAGAGGGAACCGGGGAGCTGTTTTTT
TRBV15	TRBJ2-3	few	TRBD2	CATSPGGDTDTQYF	TGTGCCACCAGCCCGGGGGGGGACACAGATACGCAGTATTTT
TRBV5-1	TRBJ2-1	few	TRBD2	CASSLAPGLAGYNEQFF	TGCGCCAGCAGCTTGGCCCCGGGACTAGCGGGGTACAATGAGCAGTTCTTC
TRBV7-9	TRBJ2-5	many	TRBD1	CASSLRGQEETQYF	TGTGCCAGCAGCTTACGGGGACAGGAAGAGACCCAGTACTTC
TRBV7-9	TRBJ2-5	-	-	CASSFPDPWRGEMGQETQYF	TGTGCCAGCAGCTTCCCTGACCCCTGGCGGGGAGAAATGGGCCAAGAGACCCAGTACTTC
TRBV29-1	TRBJ2-3	-	-	CSCPVGHSTDTQYF	TGCAGCTGCCCCGTGGGACATAGCACAGATACGCAGTATTTT
TRBV7-2	TRBJ2-3	many	TRBD2	CASSLGLAGDTAQYF	TGTGCCAGCAGCTTGGGACTAGCGGGGGACACCGCGCAGTATTTT
TRBV9	TRBJ2-3	-	TRBD2	CASSVGLAGERTDTQYF	TGTGCCAGCAGCGTAGGTTTAGCGGGGGAACGCACAGATACGCAGTATTTT
TRBV7-9	TRBJ1-6	many	-	CASSLQDSPLHF	TGTGCCAGCAGCTTACAGGATTCACCCCTCCACTTT
TRBV9	TRBJ1-2	few	-	CASSEPLVGYTF	TGTGCCAGCAGCGAACCTTTGGTTGGCTACACCTTC
TRBV11-2	TRBJ1-1	few	TRBD1	CASSLGQGLVNTEAFF	TGTGCCAGCAGCTTGGGACAGGGCCTCGTTAACACTGAAGCTTTCTTT